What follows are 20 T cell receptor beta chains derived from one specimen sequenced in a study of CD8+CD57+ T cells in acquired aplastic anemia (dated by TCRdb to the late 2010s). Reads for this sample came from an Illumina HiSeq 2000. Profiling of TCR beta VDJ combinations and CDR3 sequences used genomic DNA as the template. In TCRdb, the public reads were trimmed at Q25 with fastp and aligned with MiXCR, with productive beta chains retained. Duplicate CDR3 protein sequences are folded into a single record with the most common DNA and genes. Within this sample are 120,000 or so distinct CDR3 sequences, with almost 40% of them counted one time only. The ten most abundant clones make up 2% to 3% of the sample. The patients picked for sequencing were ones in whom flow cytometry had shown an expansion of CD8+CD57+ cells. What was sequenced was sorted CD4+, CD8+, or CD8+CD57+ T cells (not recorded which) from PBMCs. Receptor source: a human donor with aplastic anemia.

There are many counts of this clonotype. The DNA of the CDR3 is TGCGCCAGCAGTGAGTCGGCAGGGGTGAACACTGAAGCTTTCTTT. Translated: CASSESAGVNTEAFF. The chain joins TRBV10-2 to TRBJ1-1; the D gene is possibly TRBD1 (6 bases). The CDR3 sequence is 15 residues long. Germline CDR1 WSHSY, CDR2 SAAADI. Deletions cut 0 bases from V and 0 bases from J, with 8 bases between.

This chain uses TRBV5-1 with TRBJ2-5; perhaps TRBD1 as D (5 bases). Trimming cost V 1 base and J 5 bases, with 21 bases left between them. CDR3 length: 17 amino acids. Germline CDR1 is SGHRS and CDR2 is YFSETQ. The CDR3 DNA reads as TGCGCCAGCAGCTTGAGGGGTAGCACTGGGCTTCCCGAGACCCAGTACTTC. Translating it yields CASSLRGSTGLPETQYF.

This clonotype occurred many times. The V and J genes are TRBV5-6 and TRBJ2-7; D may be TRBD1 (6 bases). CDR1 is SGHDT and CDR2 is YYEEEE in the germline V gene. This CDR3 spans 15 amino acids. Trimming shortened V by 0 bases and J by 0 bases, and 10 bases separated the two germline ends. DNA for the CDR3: TGTGCCAGCAGCTTGGACAGGGCCTTCTCCTACGAGCAGTACTTC. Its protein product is CASSLDRAFSYEQYF.

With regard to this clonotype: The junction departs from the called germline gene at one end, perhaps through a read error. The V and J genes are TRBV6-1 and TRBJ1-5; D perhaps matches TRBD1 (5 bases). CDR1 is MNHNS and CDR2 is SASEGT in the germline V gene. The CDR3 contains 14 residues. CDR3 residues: CATSDGGFNQPQHF. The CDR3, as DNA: TGTGCCACCAGTGACGGGGGATTCAATCAGCCCCAGCATTTT.

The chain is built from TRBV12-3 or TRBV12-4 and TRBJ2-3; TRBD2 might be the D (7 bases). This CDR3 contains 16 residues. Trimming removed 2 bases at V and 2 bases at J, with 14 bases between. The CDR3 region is CASSLMGGAITDTQYF. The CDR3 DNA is TGTGCCAGCAGTTTAATGGGGGGGGCGATCACAGATACGCAGTATTTT.

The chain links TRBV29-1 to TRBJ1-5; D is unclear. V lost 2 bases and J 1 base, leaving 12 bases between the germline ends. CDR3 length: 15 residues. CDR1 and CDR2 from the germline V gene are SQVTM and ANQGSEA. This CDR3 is CSVEFGYISNQPQHF. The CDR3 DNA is TGCAGCGTTGAATTTGGATATATAAGCAATCAGCCCCAGCATTTT.

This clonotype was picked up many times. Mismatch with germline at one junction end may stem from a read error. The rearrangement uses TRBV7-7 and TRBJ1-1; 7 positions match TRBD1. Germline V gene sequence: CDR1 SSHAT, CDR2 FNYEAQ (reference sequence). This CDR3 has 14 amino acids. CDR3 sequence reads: CASSLVRGGSEAFF. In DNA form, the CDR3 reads TGTGCTAGCAGCTTAGTACGAGGGGGCAGTGAAGCTTTCTTT.

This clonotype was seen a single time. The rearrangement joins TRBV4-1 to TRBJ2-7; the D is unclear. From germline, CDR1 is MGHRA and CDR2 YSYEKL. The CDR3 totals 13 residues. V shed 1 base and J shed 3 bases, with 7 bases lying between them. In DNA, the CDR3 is TGCGCCAGCAGCCAAGGATCCGGCTACGAGCAGTACTTC. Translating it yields CASSQGSGYEQYF.

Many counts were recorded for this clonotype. The CDR3 loop reads CASSVSGDRVRGNTIYF. The CDR3, as DNA: TGTGCCAGCAGCGTATCTGGGGACAGGGTGCGCGGAAACACCATATATTTT. The chain links TRBV9 to TRBJ1-3, with TRBD1 matching over 9 bases. From germline, CDR1 is SGDLS and CDR2 YYNGEE. The CDR3 sequence is 17 residues long. V gave up 1 base and J gave up 4 bases; unmatched junction bases: 9.

CDR3 amino acids: CATGTGLDEQYF. The CDR3, as DNA: TGTGCCACCGGGACAGGGCTCGACGAGCAGTACTTC. The chain couples TRBV6-1 to TRBJ2-7, with 9 bases lining up with TRBD1. The CDR3 covers 12 residues. The ends lost 10 bases at V and 5 bases at J; junction bases unmatched: 6. Germline CDR1 is MNHNS and CDR2 is SASEGT.

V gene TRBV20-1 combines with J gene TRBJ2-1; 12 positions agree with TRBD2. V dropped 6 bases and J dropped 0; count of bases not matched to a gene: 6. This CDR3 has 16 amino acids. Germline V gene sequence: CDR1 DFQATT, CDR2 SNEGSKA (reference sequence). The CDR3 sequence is CSARTSGVSSYNEQFF. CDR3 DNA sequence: TGCAGTGCCCGGACTAGCGGGGTTAGCTCCTACAATGAGCAGTTCTTC.

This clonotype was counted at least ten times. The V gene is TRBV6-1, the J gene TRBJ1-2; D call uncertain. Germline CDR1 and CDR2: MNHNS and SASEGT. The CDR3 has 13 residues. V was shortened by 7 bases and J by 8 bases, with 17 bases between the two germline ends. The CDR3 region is CASTLRPGEGYTF. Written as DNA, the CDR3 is TGTGCCAGCACCCTTCGGCCTGGGGAAGGCTACACCTTC.

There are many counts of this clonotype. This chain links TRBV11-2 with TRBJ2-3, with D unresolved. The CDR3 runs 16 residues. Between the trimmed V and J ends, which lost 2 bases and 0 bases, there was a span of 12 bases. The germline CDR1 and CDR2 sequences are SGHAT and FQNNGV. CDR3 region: CASSLFIRSSTDTQYF. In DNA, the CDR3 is TGTGCCAGCAGCTTATTCATCCGTTCCAGCACAGATACGCAGTATTTT.

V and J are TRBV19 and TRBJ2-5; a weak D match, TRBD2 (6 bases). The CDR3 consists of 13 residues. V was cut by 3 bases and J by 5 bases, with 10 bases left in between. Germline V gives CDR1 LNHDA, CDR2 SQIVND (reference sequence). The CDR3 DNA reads TGTGCCAGTAGTATGGGGGGATTGGAGACCCAGTACTTC. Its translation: CASSMGGLETQYF.

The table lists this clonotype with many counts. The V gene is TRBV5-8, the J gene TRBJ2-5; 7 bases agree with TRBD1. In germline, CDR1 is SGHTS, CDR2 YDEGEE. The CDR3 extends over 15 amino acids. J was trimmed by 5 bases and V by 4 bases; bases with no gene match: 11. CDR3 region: CASSRTGTARETQYF. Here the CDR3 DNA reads TGTGCCAGCAGCAGAACCGGGACAGCGAGGGAGACCCAGTACTTC.

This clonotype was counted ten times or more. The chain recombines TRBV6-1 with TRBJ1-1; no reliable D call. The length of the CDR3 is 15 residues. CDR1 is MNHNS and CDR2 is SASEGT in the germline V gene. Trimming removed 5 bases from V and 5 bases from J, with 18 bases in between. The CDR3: CASSQTLGRETEAFF. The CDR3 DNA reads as TGTGCCAGCAGTCAGACCTTGGGAAGGGAAACTGAAGCTTTCTTT.

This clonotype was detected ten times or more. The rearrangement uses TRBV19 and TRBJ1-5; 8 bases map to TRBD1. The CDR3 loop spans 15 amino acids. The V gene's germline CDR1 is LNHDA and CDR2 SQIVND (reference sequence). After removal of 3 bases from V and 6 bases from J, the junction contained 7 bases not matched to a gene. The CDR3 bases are TGTGCCAGTAGTATTGGACAGGGTGGGGGTCAGCCCCAGCATTTT. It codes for CASSIGQGGGQPQHF.

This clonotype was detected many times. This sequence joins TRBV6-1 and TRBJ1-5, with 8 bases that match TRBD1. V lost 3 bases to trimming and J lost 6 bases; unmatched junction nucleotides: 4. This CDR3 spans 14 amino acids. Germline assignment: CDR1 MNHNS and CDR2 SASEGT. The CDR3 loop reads CASSDLRGLQPQHF. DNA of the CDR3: TGTGCCAGCAGTGATCTCAGGGGGCTTCAGCCCCAGCATTTT.

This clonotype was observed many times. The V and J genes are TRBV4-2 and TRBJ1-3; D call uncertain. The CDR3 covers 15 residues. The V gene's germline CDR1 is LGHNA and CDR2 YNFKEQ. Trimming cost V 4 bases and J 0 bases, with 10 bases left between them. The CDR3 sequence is CASSRIGGSGNTIYF. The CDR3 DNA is TGTGCCAGCAGCCGAATCGGAGGCTCTGGAAACACCATATATTTT.

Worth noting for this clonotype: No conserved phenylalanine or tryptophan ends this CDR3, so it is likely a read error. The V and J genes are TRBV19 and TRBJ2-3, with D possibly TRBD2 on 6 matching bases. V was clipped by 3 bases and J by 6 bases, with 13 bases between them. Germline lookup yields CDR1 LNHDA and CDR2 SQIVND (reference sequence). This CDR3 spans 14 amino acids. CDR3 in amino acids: CASSIGGASDTQYL. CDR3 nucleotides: TGTGCCAGTAGTATCGGCGGGGCGTCGGATACGCAGTATCTT.